The rows below give T cell receptor beta chains drawn from one sample of a study of OX40 agonist ivuxolimab in advanced cancers. The data were produced by immunoSEQ multiplex PCR, yet TCRdb's version contains in-frame clones alone and is incomplete. Of some 70,000 clones listed, 86% are singletons. The sample was CD4+ or CD8+ T cells sorted from blood, taken in a trial of the OX40 agonist ivuxolimab. The receptors were sampled from an adult with an advanced solid tumor such as melanoma, head and neck, liver or kidney cancer. CDR3s include the opening cysteine and the closing phenylalanine or tryptophan. The D gene is left open where the match is weak. The size field is filled for only some rows; it gives once, few, many or a size class.

j_call d_call v_call clone_size cdr3_nt cdr3_aa
TRBJ2-1 - TRBV19 - TGTGCCAGTAGTATAGTCGCGGGGGCCCGAAATGAGCAGTTCTTC CASSIVAGARNEQFF
TRBJ1-1 TRBD1 TRBV6-1 - TGTGCCAGCAGCGACCACAGGGGCGGGAACACTGAAGCTTTCTTT CASSDHRGGNTEAFF
TRBJ1-5 TRBD1 TRBV6-6 - TGTGCCAGCACCCGGGGACAGGGGAATCAGCCCCAGCATTTT CASTRGQGNQPQHF
TRBJ2-1 - TRBV9 - TGTGCCAGCAGCGTAGTCGGGGCCGGGATCTCCTACAATGAGCAGTTCTTC CASSVVGAGISYNEQFF
TRBJ2-7 TRBD1 TRBV28 - TGTGCCAGCCGAACTTTGGGACAGACTTACGAGCAGTACTTC CASRTLGQTYEQYF
TRBJ1-2 TRBD1 TRBV19 - TGTGCCAGTAGTTCCTCGGGGACAGGGCGTTACGGCTACACCTTC CASSSSGTGRYGYTF
TRBJ1-4 - TRBV21-1 - TGTGCCAGCAGCCCACTTGGTAGGTCTCTAATTGGGAGACTGTTTTTT CASSPLGRSLIGRLFF
TRBJ2-7 - TRBV28 once TGTGCCAGTTCTCACAGATCCTACGAGCAGTACTTC CASSHRSYEQYF
TRBJ2-7 TRBD1 TRBV5-1 - TGCGCCAGCAGCCCCCGGGACAGGGGATCCCCCAAGTACTTC CASSPRDRGSPKYF
TRBJ1-1 TRBD1 TRBV7-2 - TGTGCCAGCAGCCTACAGGGGGTGAGGACTGAAGCTTTCTTT CASSLQGVRTEAFF
TRBJ1-2 - TRBV6-6 few TGTGCCAGCTCGCGGGAACCGAACTATGGCTACACCTTC CASSREPNYGYTF
TRBJ2-7 - TRBV28 - TGTGCCAGCAGTTTTGCCAGGGCTACCTACGAGCAGTACTTC CASSFARATYEQYF
TRBJ2-5 - TRBV7-2 - TGTGCCAGCAGCTTAGCGCAACTGGGGGAGACCCAGTACTTC CASSLAQLGETQYF
TRBJ1-3 - TRBV18 - TGTGCCAGCTCACCACTGTCGGGGGCCTCTGGAAACACCATATATTTT CASSPLSGASGNTIYF
TRBJ2-5 - TRBV6-1 - TGTGCCAGCAGTGAAGGGGTAGGGAAGGAGACCCAGTACTTC CASSEGVGKETQYF
TRBJ2-5 - TRBV18 - TGTGCCAGCTCAACCCGAGCCAGCGGCGGACAAGAGACCCAGTACTTC CASSTRASGGQETQYF
TRBJ2-5 TRBD2 TRBV11-2 few TGTGCCAGCAGGATTACAACTAGCGGGGAGACCCAGTACTTC CASRITTSGETQYF
TRBJ2-4 - TRBV5-1 - TGCGCCAGCAGCTTGGATAGCGGAGGAATAGCCAAAAACATTCAGTACTTC CASSLDSGGIAKNIQYF
TRBJ1-2 - TRBV5-1 - TGCGCCAGCGGCCAGGACGGAAACTATGGCTACACCTTC CASGQDGNYGYTF
TRBJ2-6 - TRBV5-6 - TGTGCCAGCAGCTTGGTCGGGGTGCCGCCCTACTCTGGGGCCAACGTCCTGACTTTC CASSLVGVPPYSGANVLTF
TRBJ1-2 - TRBV12-5 - TGTGCTAGTGGATCAGGTTATGGCTACACCTTC CASGSGYGYTF
TRBJ2-3 TRBD1 TRBV19 - TGTGCCAGTGGACAGGGGTACACAGATACGCAGTATTTT CASGQGYTDTQYF
TRBJ2-5 - TRBV28 - TGTGCCAGCAGTCCCCCGGTAGGAGGAGAGACCCAGTACTTC CASSPPVGGETQYF
TRBJ1-6 - TRBV11-2 - TGTGCCAGCAGCTTAAAAGCAGGGAGCTATTATAATTCACCCCTCCACTTT CASSLKAGSYYNSPLHF
TRBJ1-1 - TRBV4-2 - TGTGCCAGCAGCCTAGGAGGGGGTTCGAACACTGAAGCTTTCTTT CASSLGGGSNTEAFF
TRBJ1-2 - TRBV28 - TGTGCCAGCAGGACGTCGGGGTATGGCTACACCTTC CASRTSGYGYTF
TRBJ2-1 - TRBV9 - TGTGCCAGCAGCGGCGGACAGTACAATGAGCAGTTCTTC CASSGGQYNEQFF
TRBJ2-7 TRBD2 TRBV7-2 - TGTGCCAGCAGCGTTACGTTAGGACTAGCTGGCGAGCAGTACTTC CASSVTLGLAGEQYF
TRBJ1-6 - TRBV15 few TGTGCCACCAGCAGAGATCTGGGGGGGAATTCACCCCTCCACTTT CATSRDLGGNSPLHF
TRBJ2-3 TRBD2 TRBV5-1 - TGCGCCAGCCTGGGACTAGCGGGGACGGATACGCAGTATTTT CASLGLAGTDTQYF
TRBJ2-5 TRBD1 TRBV28 - TGTGCCAGCAGTTGGGACAGGGGGCTAGTAGAGACCCAGTACTTC CASSWDRGLVETQYF
TRBJ2-6 - TRBV28 once TGTGCCAGCAGTCCCCCAGGCTTTTCTGGGGCCAACGTCCTGACTTTC CASSPPGFSGANVLTF
TRBJ2-5 - TRBV29-1 - TGCAGCGTCGGCACCACGGGGCAAGAGACCCAGTACTTC CSVGTTGQETQYF
TRBJ1-3 TRBD1 TRBV27 - TGTGCCAGCAGTTTAGTCGGGACAGGCGGAAACACCATATATTTT CASSLVGTGGNTIYF
TRBJ1-3 - TRBV21-1 - TGTGCCAGCAGCCAAAGGGGGCCAGGGGGGACAGAAAGCTCTGGAAACACCATATATTTT CASSQRGPGGTESSGNTIYF
TRBJ2-2 - TRBV5-1 - TGCGCCAGCAGCATGGAAGGGTCGAACACCGGGGAGCTGTTTTTT CASSMEGSNTGELFF
TRBJ2-7 - TRBV6-5 - TGTGCCAGCAGTTACTCAGGGACGCCTATTTTGGAGCAGTACTTC CASSYSGTPILEQYF
TRBJ2-5 - TRBV7-2 - TGTGCCAGCAGCTTAAGGGGGGAAGAGACCCAGTACTTC CASSLRGEETQYF
TRBJ2-7 - TRBV9 - TGTGCCAGCAGCGTAGATCCAGGGGGACTCTACGAGCAGTACTTC CASSVDPGGLYEQYF
TRBJ1-6 - TRBV28 - TGTGCCAGCAGTTTTCAAATGCCCCTCCACTTT CASSFQMPLHF
TRBJ2-7 - TRBV7-2 - TGTGCCAGCAGCTTAGAGGGGAGCTCCTACGAGCAGTACTTC CASSLEGSSYEQYF
TRBJ1-1 - TRBV11-2 once TGTGCCAGCAGGACGACTACAGGTTTGACTGAAGCTTTCTTT CASRTTTGLTEAFF
TRBJ1-4 - TRBV27 - TGTGCCAGCAGTTTATCTTGGGCAACTAATGAAAAACTGTTTTTT CASSLSWATNEKLFF
TRBJ2-5 - TRBV9 - TGTGCCAGCAGCCCGTACGAGGGGGGGGAGACCCAGTACTTC CASSPYEGGETQYF
TRBJ2-3 TRBD2 TRBV11-2 - TGTGCCAGCAGCTTAAGCGGGGGGGCCGTTGTGTTTTCAGATACGCAGTATTTT CASSLSGGAVVFSDTQYF
TRBJ2-5 TRBD2 TRBV9 - TGTGCCAGCAGCGTAGGGATCGGGGGGCAAGAGACCCAGTACTTC CASSVGIGGQETQYF
TRBJ2-3 - TRBV7-2 - TGTGCCAGCAGCTTAGTGGCGGACCCTACAGATACGCAGTATTTT CASSLVADPTDTQYF
TRBJ2-2 TRBD2 TRBV11-2 - TGTGCCAGCAGCCCGGGTGGGGCTAGCGGGGTTACCGGGGAGCTGTTTTTT CASSPGGASGVTGELFF
TRBJ1-6 - TRBV28 - TGTGCCAGCAGACCTAGGGGCCCTTTATCGGGGAATTCACCCCTCCACTTT CASRPRGPLSGNSPLHF
TRBJ1-2 TRBD1 TRBV2 - TGTGCCAGCAGTCCACTACAGGGGGCGCATGGCTACACCTTC CASSPLQGAHGYTF